This is a list of T cell receptor beta chains from one sample in a study of shared clonotypes between healthy human individuals. Libraries were prepared by immunoSEQ multiplex PCR; TCRdb keeps only in-frame clonotypes and omits some of them. The sample records 2 million to 2.5 million clones, around 92% being singletons. Sample: naive CD4+ T cells from PBMCs. These receptors originate from a man in his late teens or twenties in good health. Some clones in this sample may be carry-over from other donors' samples. Each CDR3 is given with its conserved first and last residue. A D gene is named only where the DNA matches it firmly. Part of the rows lack a size; the others show once, few, many or a class for expanded clones.

TRBV6-6	TRBJ2-3	.	.	TGTGCCAGCAGTTATGCCCACCGGGGGTCAGATACGCAGTATTTT	CASSYAHRGSDTQYF
TRBV2	TRBJ1-1	.	.	TGTGCCAGTTCACAGGGAAACACTGAAGCTTTCTTT	CASSQGNTEAFF
TRBV29-1	TRBJ1-2	few	.	TGCAGCGTTGAGGAGGTAGCCTACACCTTC	CSVEEVAYTF
TRBV6-1	TRBJ2-7	.	.	TGTGCCAGCAGTGAAGCGCTTCAAGGGATCGACGAGCAGTACTTC	CASSEALQGIDEQYF
TRBV7-3	TRBJ2-3	once	TRBD2	TGTGCCAGCAGCTTAATGGCTAGCGGGAGCGGTGCAGATACGCAGTATTTT	CASSLMASGSGADTQYF
TRBV28	TRBJ2-5	.	.	TGTGCCAGCAGGAGTGAGGAGACCCAGTACTTC	CASRSEETQYF
TRBV5-4	TRBJ2-3	.	.	TGTGCCAGCAGCTTGTTGTCAGATACGCAGTATTTT	CASSLLSDTQYF
TRBV14	TRBJ2-7	.	.	TGTGCCAGCAGCCAAGTAGGCTTTACCTACGAGCAGTACTTC	CASSQVGFTYEQYF
TRBV11-1	TRBJ2-2	.	TRBD2	TGTGCCAGCAGCTTAGAGGGCGCGGGAGGGAACACCGGGGAGCTGTTTTTT	CASSLEGAGGNTGELFF
TRBV4-2	TRBJ1-2	.	TRBD1	TGTGCCAGCAGCCATCTACAGGGGCTGGGTGGCTACACCTTC	CASSHLQGLGGYTF
TRBV7-3	TRBJ2-7	.	.	TGTGCCAGCAGCTTATTCGGTCCGGTAGGACCCTACGAGCAGTACTTC	CASSLFGPVGPYEQYF
TRBV6-5	TRBJ2-5	.	.	TGTGCCAGCAGTTACTGGGGTTACCAAGAGACCCAGTACTTC	CASSYWGYQETQYF
TRBV11-1	TRBJ2-7	.	TRBD1	TGTGCCAGCAGCCGTTCCACAGGGGCCTACGAGCAGTACTTC	CASSRSTGAYEQYF
TRBV6-5	TRBJ2-1	.	TRBD2	TGTGCCAGCAGTTACTCGACCCCGGGAGGGAACAATGAGCAGTTCTTC	CASSYSTPGGNNEQFF
TRBV6-5	TRBJ2-5	.	.	TGTGCCAGCAGTTACACCCGGACGGGGCGGGGAGAGACCCAGTACTTC	CASSYTRTGRGETQYF
TRBV11-2	TRBJ1-2	.	.	TGTGCCAGCAGCTCCGTGGGGGTAGACTACACCTTC	CASSSVGVDYTF
TRBV28	TRBJ2-5	.	TRBD2	TGTGCCAGCAGCTGGACTAGTGTTGAGACCCAGTACTTC	CASSWTSVETQYF
TRBV5-1	TRBJ2-1	.	TRBD2	TGCGCCAGCAGCTTGGGTCCGCGGGAGACGGCGAATGAGCAGTTCTTC	CASSLGPRETANEQFF
TRBV7-9	TRBJ1-1	few	.	TGTGCCAGCAGCAACGGACGGTCGTACACTGAAGCTTTCTTT	CASSNGRSYTEAFF
TRBV6-4	TRBJ2-1	few	.	TGTGCCAGCAGTGCGACAGTGCAAGGGAATGAGCAGTTCTTC	CASSATVQGNEQFF
TRBV6-1	TRBJ2-7	.	.	TGTGCCAGCACTCCCCGGAGCGACGAGCAGTACTTC	CASTPRSDEQYF
TRBV7-2	TRBJ2-2	.	TRBD2	TGTGCCAGCAGGCACCCGGGACTACCAGACACCGGGGAGCTGTTTTTT	CASRHPGLPDTGELFF
TRBV9	TRBJ2-7	.	TRBD2	TGTGCCAGCAGCGTAGCGAGTAGCGGGGAGTACGAGCAGTACTTC	CASSVASSGEYEQYF
TRBV9	TRBJ2-1	.	.	TGTGCCAGCAGCGTAGATGGGGGCTCCTACAATGAGCAGTTCTTC	CASSVDGGSYNEQFF
TRBV27	TRBJ2-5	.	TRBD2	TGTGCCAGCAGGAACTATGGACTAGTCCTCGAGACCCAGTACTTC	CASRNYGLVLETQYF
TRBV11-2	TRBJ1-2	.	TRBD1	TGTGCCAGCAGCTCCGGACAGGGCTATGGCTACACCTTC	CASSSGQGYGYTF